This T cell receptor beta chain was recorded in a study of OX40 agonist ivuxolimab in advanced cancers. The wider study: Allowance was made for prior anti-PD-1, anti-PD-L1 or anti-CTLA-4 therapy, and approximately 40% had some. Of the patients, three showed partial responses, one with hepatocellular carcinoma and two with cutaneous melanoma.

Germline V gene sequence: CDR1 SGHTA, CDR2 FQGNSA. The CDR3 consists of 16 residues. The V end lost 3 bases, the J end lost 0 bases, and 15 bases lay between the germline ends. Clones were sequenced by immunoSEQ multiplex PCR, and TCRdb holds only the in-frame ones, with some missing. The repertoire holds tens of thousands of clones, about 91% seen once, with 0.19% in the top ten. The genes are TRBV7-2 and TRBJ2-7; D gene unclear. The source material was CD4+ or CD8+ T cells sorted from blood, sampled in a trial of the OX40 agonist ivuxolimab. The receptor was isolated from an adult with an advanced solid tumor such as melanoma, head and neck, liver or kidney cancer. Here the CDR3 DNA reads TGTGCCAGCAGCTTTGGTGACCATGACCTCTCCTACGAGCAGTACTTC. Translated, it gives CASSFGDHDLSYEQYF.